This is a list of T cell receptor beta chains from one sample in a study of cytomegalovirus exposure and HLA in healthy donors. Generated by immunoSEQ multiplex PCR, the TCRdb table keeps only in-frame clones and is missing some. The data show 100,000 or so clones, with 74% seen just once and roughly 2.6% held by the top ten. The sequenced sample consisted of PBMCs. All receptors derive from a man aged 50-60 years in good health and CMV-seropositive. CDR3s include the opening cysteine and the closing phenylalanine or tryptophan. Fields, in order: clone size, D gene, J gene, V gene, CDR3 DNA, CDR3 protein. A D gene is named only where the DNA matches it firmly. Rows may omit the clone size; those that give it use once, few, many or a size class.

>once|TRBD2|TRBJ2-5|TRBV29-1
TGCAGCGTTTATGGTCTAGCGGGAGGGCCGGAGACCCAGTACTTC
CSVYGLAGGPETQYF
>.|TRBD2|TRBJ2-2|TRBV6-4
TGTGCCAGCAGACTAGCGGGAGGGACCGGGGAGCTGTTTTTT
CASRLAGGTGELFF
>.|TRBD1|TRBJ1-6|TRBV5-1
TGCGCCAGCAGCCCACCGACAGGGACAAGGGATTCACCCCTCCACTTT
CASSPPTGTRDSPLHF
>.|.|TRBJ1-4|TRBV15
TGTGCCACCAGTCTGGGAGGGGAGGCTAATGAAAAACTGTTTTTT
CATSLGGEANEKLFF
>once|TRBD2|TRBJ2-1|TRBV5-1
TGCGCCAGCAGCTTAAGCGGGGGGTCCGACAATGAGCAGTTCTTC
CASSLSGGSDNEQFF
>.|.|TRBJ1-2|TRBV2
TGTGCCAGCAGTGCCTTCGGGCAGGGAATGGGCCATGGCTACACCTTC
CASSAFGQGMGHGYTF
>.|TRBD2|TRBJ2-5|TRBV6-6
TGTGCCAGCAGTTCGGGACTAGCGGGACAAGAGACCCAGTACTTC
CASSSGLAGQETQYF
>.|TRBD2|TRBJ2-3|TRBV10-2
TGCGCCAGCAGGAGGGGACTAGCAGAGTCCACAGATACGCAGTATTTT
CASRRGLAESTDTQYF
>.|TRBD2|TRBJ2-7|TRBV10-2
TGCGCCAGCAGTAGGACTAGCGGGAGCTCCTACGAGCAGTACTTC
CASSRTSGSSYEQYF
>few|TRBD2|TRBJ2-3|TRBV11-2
TGTGCCAGCAGCTTAGGGGGGGGGAGATACACAGATACGCAGTATTTT
CASSLGGGRYTDTQYF
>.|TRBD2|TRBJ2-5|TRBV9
TGTGCCAGCAGCGTGGGACTAGCGGGACTCCAAGAGACCCAGTACTTC
CASSVGLAGLQETQYF
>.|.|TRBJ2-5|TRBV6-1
TGTGCCAGCGGACACAATCCGGGAGAGACCCAGTACTTC
CASGHNPGETQYF
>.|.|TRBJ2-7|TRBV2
TGTGCCAGCATGAGACAGTCCTACGAGCAGTACTTC
CASMRQSYEQYF
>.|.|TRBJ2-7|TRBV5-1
TGCGCCAGCAGCCAGGGGAGCCGGGACGGATCTTACGAGCAGTACTTC
CASSQGSRDGSYEQYF
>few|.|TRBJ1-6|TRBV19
TGTGCCAGTAGTATAGGACAGTCGAGTCATTCACCCCTCCACTTT
CASSIGQSSHSPLHF
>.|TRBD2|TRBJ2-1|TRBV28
TGTGCCAGCAGTTTTAGCGGGAGGGCCTACAATGAGCAGTTCTTC
CASSFSGRAYNEQFF
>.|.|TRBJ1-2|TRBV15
TGTGCCACCAGCAGAGATCAAAGGCGGGGAGCCTTGCGGAACTATGGCTACACCTTC
CATSRDQRRGALRNYGYTF
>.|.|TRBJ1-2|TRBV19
TGTGCCAGCTCTAGCGCTACTAACTATGGCTACACCTTC
CASSSATNYGYTF
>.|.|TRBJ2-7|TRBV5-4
TGTGCCAGCAGCTTTGAGACGGGGAGCCTCGAGCAGTACTTC
CASSFETGSLEQYF
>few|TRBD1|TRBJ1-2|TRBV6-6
TGTGCCAGCAGTTACCCGGGACAGCAAAACTATGGCTACACCTTC
CASSYPGQQNYGYTF
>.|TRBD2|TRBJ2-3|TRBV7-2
TGTGCCAGCAGCTTAACTTCATATGTCGGGGGGAACACAGATACGCAGTATTTT
CASSLTSYVGGNTDTQYF
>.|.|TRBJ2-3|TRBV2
TGTGCCAGCAGTGAACGGGACATAAGCACAGATACGCAGTATTTT
CASSERDISTDTQYF
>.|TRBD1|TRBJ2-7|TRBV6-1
TGTGCCAGCAGTGAGCTACAGGGGGCGCGGTACGAGCAGTACTTC
CASSELQGARYEQYF
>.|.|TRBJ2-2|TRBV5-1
TGCGCCAGCAGCTTGATAAGGGGCGCTGACACCGGGGAGCTGTTTTTT
CASSLIRGADTGELFF
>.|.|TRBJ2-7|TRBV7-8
TGTGCCAGCAGCCCTCGGGGTTTCCGGGGTGAGCAGTACTTC
CASSPRGFRGEQYF
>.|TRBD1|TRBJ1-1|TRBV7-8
TGTGCCAGCAGCTTAGCCCGCAGTGGACAGGAAAGTGGTTCTTTCTTT
CASSLARSGQESGSFF
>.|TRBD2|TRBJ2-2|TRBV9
TGTGCCAGCAGCGTAGAATTCGGGCTAGCGGGAGGGGACACCGGGGAGCTGTTTTTT
CASSVEFGLAGGDTGELFF
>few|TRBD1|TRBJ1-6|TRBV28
TGTGCCACCCAGAACCCCGAGGGACAGGGGGCGGGATCCTATAATTCACCCCTCCACTTT
CATQNPEGQGAGSYNSPLHF
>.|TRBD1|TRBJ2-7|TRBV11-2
TGTGCCAGCAGCACCCCGGGACAGGGTCTGAGCTCCTACGAGCAGTACTTC
CASSTPGQGLSSYEQYF
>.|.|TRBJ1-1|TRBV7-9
TGTGCCAGCAGCCTGACAGAAATGAACACTGAAGCTTTCTTT
CASSLTEMNTEAFF
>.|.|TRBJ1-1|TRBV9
TGTGCCAGCAGCGTAGGACAGGACACTGAAGCTTTCTTT
CASSVGQDTEAFF
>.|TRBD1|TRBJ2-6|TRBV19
TGTGCCAGTATGACAGGGCAGGGATACTCTGGGGCCAACGTCCTGACTTTC
CASMTGQGYSGANVLTF
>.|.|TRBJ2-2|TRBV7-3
TGTGCCAACAGTCAATCGAACACCGGGGAGCTGTTTTTT
CANSQSNTGELFF
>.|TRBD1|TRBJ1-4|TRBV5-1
TGCGCCAGCAGCTTGGAGGGACAGGGGCGTTATAATGAAAAACTGTTTTTT
CASSLEGQGRYNEKLFF
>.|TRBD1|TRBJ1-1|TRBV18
TGTGCCAGCTCGTTAACAGGGGGGGGCACTGAAGCTTTCTTT
CASSLTGGGTEAFF
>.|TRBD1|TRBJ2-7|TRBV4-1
TGCGCCAGCAGCCAGACCGACAGGGGCAGCTACGAGCAGTACTTC
CASSQTDRGSYEQYF
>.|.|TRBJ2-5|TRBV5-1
TGCGCCAGCAGCTTGGTAGGGCAGGGGCCTCAAGAGACCCAGTACTTC
CASSLVGQGPQETQYF
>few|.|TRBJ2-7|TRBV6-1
TGTGCCAGCAGTGAAGTAGCATACGAGCAGTACTTC
CASSEVAYEQYF
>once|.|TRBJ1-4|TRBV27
TGTGCCAGCAGCCCTTCTCGGGCAACTAATGAAAAACTGTTTTTT
CASSPSRATNEKLFF
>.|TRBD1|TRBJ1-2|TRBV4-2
TGTGCCAGCCGGACAGGGGACGCCGATGGCTACACCTTC
CASRTGDADGYTF
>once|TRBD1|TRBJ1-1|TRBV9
TGTGCCAGCAGCGTAGGGACAGGGGGCACTGAAGCTTTCTTT
CASSVGTGGTEAFF
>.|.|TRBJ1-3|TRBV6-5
TGTGCCAGCAGTTACTCTCGCACATCTCATGGAAACACCATATATTTT
CASSYSRTSHGNTIYF
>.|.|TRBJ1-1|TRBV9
TGTGCCAGCAGCGTAGAACTAAACACTGAAGCTTTCTTT
CASSVELNTEAFF
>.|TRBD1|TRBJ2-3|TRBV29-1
TGCAGCGTTGAAGGGGGACAGGGGGTCACAGATACGCAGTATTTT
CSVEGGQGVTDTQYF
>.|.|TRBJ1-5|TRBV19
TGTGCCAGTAGTATCGTTTTCCGCTATAGCAATCAGCCCCAGCATTTT
CASSIVFRYSNQPQHF
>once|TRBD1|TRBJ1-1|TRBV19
TGTGCCAGTAGTATGGCGGACAGGAGAAGTTTCTTT
CASSMADRRSFF
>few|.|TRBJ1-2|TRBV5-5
TGTGCCAGCAGCTTGGCAGGGTACTATGGCTACACCTTC
CASSLAGYYGYTF